Below are 3 T cell receptor beta chains sequenced from a single sample in a study of T cells in Graves' hyperthyroidism and ophthalmopathy. Amplification yielded TCR beta CDR3 regions, with RNA transcripts as the source. HTBI primers were the set used in a first-round RT-PCR of the TCR CDR3. TCRdb reprocessed the multiplex PCR reads via MiXCR and lists one record per CDR3 protein. Altogether some 270,000 distinct CDR3 sequences are present, roughly 15% being singletons, with the ten largest covering 7.5% to 8%. Sequenced sample: blood. These receptors all stem from a woman in her twenties or thirties with Graves' hyperthyroidism that later progressed to Graves' ophthalmopathy.

Many counts were recorded for this clonotype. The J gene is TRBJ2-3, the V gene TRBV7-9; 8 nucleotides line up with TRBD2. Germline trimming cut 3 bases from V and 6 bases from J; bases unmatched to any gene: 5. The CDR3 contains 14 residues. Germline CDR1 and CDR2: SEHNR and FQNEAQ (reference sequence). CDR3 loop: CASSLSGSSDTQYF. The CDR3 DNA reads TGTGCCAGCAGCTTGAGCGGGAGTTCGGATACGCAGTATTTT.

V gene TRBV20-1 combines with J gene TRBJ2-2; TRBD2 might be the D (7 bases). Germline loops: CDR1 DFQATT, CDR2 SNEGSKA (reference sequence). CDR3 length: 18 amino acids. V was shortened by 6 bases and J by 0 bases, with 23 bases between the two germline ends. The chain's CDR3 is CSARVPPGGGPNTGELFF. CDR3 in DNA: TGCAGTGCCAGGGTCCCCCCCGGCGGGGGCCCGAACACCGGGGAGCTGTTTTTT.

This clonotype was recorded at least ten times. J is TRBJ2-3 and V is TRBV7-2; TRBD2 aligns across 13 bases. Germline loops: CDR1 SGHTA, CDR2 FQGNSA. The ends lost 1 base at V and 6 bases at J; junction bases unmatched: 4. The CDR3 runs 16 residues. The CDR3 DNA reads TGTGCCAGCAGCTTAGTAGGGACTAGCGGGAAGGATACGCAGTATTTT. Its translation: CASSLVGTSGKDTQYF.